This T cell receptor beta chain was observed in a study of cytomegalovirus exposure and HLA in healthy donors. V gave up 6 bases and J gave up 6 bases; unmatched junction bases: 12. The germline V gene has CDR1 SQVTM and CDR2 ANQGSEA. The CDR3 has 15 residues. The PCR employed 60 Vbeta primers together with 13 Jbeta primers. Libraries were prepared by immunoSEQ multiplex PCR; TCRdb keeps only in-frame clonotypes and omits some of them. The profile covers approximately 110,000 clones, with approximately 11% appearing a single time and approximately 16% taken by the ten largest. Study findings and constraints: With further analysis later on, most CMV-associated TCR beta chains appeared HLA-restricted.

This clone has only a few counts. What it binds is unknown. The sequenced sample consisted of PBMCs. This TCR derives from a middle-aged man in good health and CMV-seropositive. V is TRBV29-1 and J is TRBJ1-5; 9 nucleotides line up with TRBD1. CDR3 in DNA: TGCAGCGTCGGCTTCGGACAGGGGAGGGGTCAGCCCCAGCATTTT. Translation gives CSVGFGQGRGQPQHF.